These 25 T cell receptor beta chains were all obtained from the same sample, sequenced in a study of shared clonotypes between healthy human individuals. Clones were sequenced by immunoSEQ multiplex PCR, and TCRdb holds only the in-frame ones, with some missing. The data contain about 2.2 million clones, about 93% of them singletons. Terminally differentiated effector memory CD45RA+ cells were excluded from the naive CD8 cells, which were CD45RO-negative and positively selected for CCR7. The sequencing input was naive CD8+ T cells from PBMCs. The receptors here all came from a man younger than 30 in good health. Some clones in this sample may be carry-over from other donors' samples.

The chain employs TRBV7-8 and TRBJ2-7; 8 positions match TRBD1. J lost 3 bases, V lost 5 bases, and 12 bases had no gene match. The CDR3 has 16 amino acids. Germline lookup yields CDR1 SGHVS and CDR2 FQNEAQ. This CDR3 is CASSSLQGERVYEQYF. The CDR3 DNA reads TGTGCCAGCAGCAGCCTACAGGGGGAAAGAGTCTACGAGCAGTACTTC.

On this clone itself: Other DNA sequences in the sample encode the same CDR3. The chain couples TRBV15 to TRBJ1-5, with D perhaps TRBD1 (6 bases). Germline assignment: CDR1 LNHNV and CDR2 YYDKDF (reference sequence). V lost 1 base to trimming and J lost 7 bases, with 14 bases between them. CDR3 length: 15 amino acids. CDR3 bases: TGTGCCACCAGCAGAGGCGGAACAGGGAACCAGCCCCAGCATTTT. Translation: CATSRGGTGNQPQHF.

The CDR3: CASSFWQGAYEQYF. CDR3 coding DNA: TGTGCCAGCAGCTTCTGGCAGGGGGCCTACGAGCAGTACTTC. The chain has TRBV12-1 and TRBJ2-7; the tabulated D call, TRBD1, remains unverified against the DNA. TRBV12-1 is deemed a pseudogene. This CDR3 region has 14 residues.

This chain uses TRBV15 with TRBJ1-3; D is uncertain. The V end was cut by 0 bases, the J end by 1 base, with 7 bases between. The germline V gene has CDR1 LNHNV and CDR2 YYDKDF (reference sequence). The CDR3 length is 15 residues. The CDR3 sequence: CATSREIGSGNTIYF. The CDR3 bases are TGTGCCACCAGCAGAGAAATAGGGTCTGGAAACACCATATATTTT.

CDR3 bases: TGTGCCAGCAGTTCTCTGGACACTGAAGCTTTCTTT. This gives the protein CASSSLDTEAFF. The chain joins TRBV6-5 to TRBJ1-1; the D is unclear. Between the trimmed V and J ends, which lost 4 bases and 3 bases, there was a span of 6 bases. The CDR3 length is 12 residues. CDR1 and CDR2 (germline): MNHEY, SVGAGI.

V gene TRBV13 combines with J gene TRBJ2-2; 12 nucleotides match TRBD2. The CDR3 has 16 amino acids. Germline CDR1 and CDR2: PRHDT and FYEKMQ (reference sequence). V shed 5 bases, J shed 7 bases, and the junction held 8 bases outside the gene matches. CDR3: CASSTRLAGAVGELFF. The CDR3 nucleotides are TGTGCCAGCAGCACACGACTAGCGGGAGCTGTCGGGGAGCTGTTTTTT.

The CDR3: CASSFQGRIQFF. The CDR3 DNA reads as TGTGCCAGCAGCTTTCAGGGACGGATACAGTTCTTC. V and J are TRBV5-6 and TRBJ2-1; perhaps D is TRBD1 or TRBD2 (5 bases each). This CDR3 is 12 amino acids long. V dropped 2 bases and J dropped 13 bases, with 13 bases sitting between them. Germline V CDR1 and CDR2: SGHDT, YYEEEE. Full variable domain (rest looked up from reference TRBV5-6 and TRBJ2-1): DAGVTQSPTHLIKTRGQQVTLRCSPKSGHDTVSWYQQALGQGPQFIFQYYEEEERQRGNFPDRFSGHQFPNYSSELNVNALLLGDSALYLCASSFQGRIQFFGPGTRLTVL.

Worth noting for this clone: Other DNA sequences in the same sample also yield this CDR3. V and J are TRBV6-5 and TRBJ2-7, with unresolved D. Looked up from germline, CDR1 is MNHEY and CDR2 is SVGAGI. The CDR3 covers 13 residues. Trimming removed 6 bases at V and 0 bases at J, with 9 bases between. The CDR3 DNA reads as TGTGCCAGCAGCCCCGGGTACTCCTACGAGCAGTACTTC. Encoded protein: CASSPGYSYEQYF.

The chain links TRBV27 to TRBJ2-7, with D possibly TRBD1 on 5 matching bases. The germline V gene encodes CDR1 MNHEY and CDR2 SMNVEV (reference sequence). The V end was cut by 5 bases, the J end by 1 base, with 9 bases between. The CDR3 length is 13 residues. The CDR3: CASSVQGSYEQYF. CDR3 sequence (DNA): TGTGCCAGCAGTGTCCAGGGATCCTACGAGCAGTACTTC.

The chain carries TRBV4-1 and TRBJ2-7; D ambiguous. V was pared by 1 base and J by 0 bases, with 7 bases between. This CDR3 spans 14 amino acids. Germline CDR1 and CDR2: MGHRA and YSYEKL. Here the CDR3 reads CASSQVGNSYEQYF. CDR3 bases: TGCGCCAGCAGCCAAGTGGGGAACTCCTACGAGCAGTACTTC.

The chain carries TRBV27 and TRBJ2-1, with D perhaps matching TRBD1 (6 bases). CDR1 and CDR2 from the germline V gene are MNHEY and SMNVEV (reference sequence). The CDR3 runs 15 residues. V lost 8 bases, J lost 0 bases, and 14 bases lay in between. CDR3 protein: CASHTGTSSYNEQFF. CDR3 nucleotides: TGTGCCAGCCACACCGGGACAAGCTCCTACAATGAGCAGTTCTTC.

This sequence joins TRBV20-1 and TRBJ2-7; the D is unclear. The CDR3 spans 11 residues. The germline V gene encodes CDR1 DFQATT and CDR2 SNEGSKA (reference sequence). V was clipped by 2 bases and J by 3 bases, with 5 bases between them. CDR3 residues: CSARFGYEQYF. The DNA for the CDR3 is TGCAGTGCTAGATTTGGCTACGAGCAGTACTTC.

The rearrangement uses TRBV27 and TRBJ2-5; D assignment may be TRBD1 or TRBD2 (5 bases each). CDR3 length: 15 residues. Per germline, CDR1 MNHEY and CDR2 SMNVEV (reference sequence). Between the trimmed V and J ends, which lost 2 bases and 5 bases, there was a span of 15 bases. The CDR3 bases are TGTGCCAGCAGTTTACATTTTGGGGGTTTGGAGACCCAGTACTTC. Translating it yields CASSLHFGGLETQYF.

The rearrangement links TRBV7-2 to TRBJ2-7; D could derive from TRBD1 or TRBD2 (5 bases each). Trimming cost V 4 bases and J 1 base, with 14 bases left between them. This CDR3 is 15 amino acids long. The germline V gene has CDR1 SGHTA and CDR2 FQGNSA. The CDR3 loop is CASSSNGASSYEQYF. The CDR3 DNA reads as TGTGCCAGCAGCTCGAACGGGGCCAGTTCCTACGAGCAGTACTTC.

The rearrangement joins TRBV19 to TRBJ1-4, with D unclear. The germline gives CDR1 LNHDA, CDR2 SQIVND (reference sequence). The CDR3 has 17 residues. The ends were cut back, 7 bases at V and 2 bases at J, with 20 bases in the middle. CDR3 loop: CASTPGPIYGTNEKLFF. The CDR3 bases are TGTGCCAGTACCCCCGGCCCGATCTACGGGACTAATGAAAAACTGTTTTTT.

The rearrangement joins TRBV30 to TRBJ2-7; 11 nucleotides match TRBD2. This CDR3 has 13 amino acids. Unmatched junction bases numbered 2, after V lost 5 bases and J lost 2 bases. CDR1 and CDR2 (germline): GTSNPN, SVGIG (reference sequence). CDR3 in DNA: TGTGCCTGGGGGACTAGCGGCCCCTACGAGCAGTACTTC. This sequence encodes CAWGTSGPYEQYF.

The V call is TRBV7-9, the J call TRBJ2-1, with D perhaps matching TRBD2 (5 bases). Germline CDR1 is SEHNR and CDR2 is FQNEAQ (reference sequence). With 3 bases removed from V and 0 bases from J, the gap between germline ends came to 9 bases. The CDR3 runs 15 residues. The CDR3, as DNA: TGTGCCAGCAGCTTGTTAGGGAGCTCCTACAATGAGCAGTTCTTC. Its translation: CASSLLGSSYNEQFF.

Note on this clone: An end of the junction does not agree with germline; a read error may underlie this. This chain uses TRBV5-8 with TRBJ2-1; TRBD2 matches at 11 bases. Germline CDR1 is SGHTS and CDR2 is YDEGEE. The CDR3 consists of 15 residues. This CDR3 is CASSLHRGTSGIGVF. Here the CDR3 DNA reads TGTGCCAGCAGCCTGCACCGGGGGACTAGCGGAATTGGGGTCTTC.

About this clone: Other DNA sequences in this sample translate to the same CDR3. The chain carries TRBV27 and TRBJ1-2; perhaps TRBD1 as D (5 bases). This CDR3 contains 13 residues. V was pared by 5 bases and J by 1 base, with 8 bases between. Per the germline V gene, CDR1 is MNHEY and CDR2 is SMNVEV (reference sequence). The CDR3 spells CASSLGLNYGYTF. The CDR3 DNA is TGTGCCAGCAGTCTGGGGCTTAACTATGGCTACACCTTC.

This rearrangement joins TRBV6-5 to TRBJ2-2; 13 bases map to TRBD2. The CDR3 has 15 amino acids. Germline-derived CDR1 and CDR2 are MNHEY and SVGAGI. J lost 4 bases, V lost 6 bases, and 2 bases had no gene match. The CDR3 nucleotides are TGTGCCAGCAGCAGGACTAGCGGGGGCACCGGGGAGCTGTTTTTT. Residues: CASSRTSGGTGELFF.

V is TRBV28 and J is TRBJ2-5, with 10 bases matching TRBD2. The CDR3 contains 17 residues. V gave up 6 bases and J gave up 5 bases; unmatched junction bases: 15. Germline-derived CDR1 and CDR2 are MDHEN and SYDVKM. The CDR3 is CASSPSASGRLSETQYF. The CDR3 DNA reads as TGTGCCAGCAGCCCGTCGGCTAGCGGGAGACTCTCGGAGACCCAGTACTTC. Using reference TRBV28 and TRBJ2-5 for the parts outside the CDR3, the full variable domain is DVKVTQSSRYLVKRTGEKVFLECVQDMDHENMFWYRQDPGLGLRLIYFSYDVKMKEKGDIPEGYSVSREKKERFSLILESASTNQTSMYLCASSPSASGRLSETQYFGPGTRLLVL.

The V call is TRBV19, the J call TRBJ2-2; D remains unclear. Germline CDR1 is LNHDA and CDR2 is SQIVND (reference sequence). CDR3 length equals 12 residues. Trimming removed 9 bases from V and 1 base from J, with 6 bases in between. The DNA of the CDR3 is TGTGCCAGCCTGAGGAACACCGGGGAGCTGTTTTTT. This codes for CASLRNTGELFF.

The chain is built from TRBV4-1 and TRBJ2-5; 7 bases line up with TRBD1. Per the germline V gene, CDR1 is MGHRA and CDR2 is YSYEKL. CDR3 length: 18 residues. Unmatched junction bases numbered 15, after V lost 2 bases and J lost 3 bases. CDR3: CASSQLKREGAGKETQYF. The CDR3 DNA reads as TGCGCCAGCAGCCAACTCAAGAGAGAGGGGGCAGGGAAAGAGACCCAGTACTTC.

The CDR3 DNA follows: TGCACCAGCAGCCAAGAGGGGAGAGGTGAGCAGTACTTC. This codes for CTSSQEGRGEQYF. This chain uses TRBV1 with TRBJ2-7; TRBD2 reflects the table's D call only, with no check against the DNA. TRBV1 counts as a pseudogene. The CDR3 consists of 13 residues.

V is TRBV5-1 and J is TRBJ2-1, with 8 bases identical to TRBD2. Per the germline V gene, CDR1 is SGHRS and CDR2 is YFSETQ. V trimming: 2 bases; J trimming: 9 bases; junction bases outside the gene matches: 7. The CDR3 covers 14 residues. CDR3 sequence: CASSFREGLSEQFF. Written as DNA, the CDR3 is TGCGCCAGCAGCTTCCGGGAGGGCCTGAGTGAGCAGTTCTTC.